A selection of T cell receptor beta chains follows, all from one sample in a study of cytomegalovirus exposure and HLA in healthy donors. Produced via immunoSEQ multiplex PCR; TCRdb's table is partial and in-frame only. The repertoire holds about 120,000 clones, around nine tenths seen once, with 1.5% to 2% in the top ten. The sequencing input was PBMCs. The receptors come from a woman younger than 35 in good health and CMV-seronegative. CDR3s include the opening cysteine and the closing phenylalanine or tryptophan. Each record gives: V gene, J gene, D gene, clone size, CDR3 DNA, CDR3 protein. The D gene is left open where the match is weak. Clone size, where shown, is once, few, many, or a class for clones that have expanded.

>TRBV5-4|TRBJ2-1|.|.
TGTGCCAGCTCAACGGAAGTATTAGAACGCGGTGAGCAGTTCTTC
CASSTEVLERGEQFF
>TRBV6-4|TRBJ2-1|.|.
TGTGCCAGCAGAGATAGCCCGGGTGGTGAGCAGTTCTTC
CASRDSPGGEQFF
>TRBV6-1|TRBJ1-2|.|.
TGTGCCAGCAGCCCCCGTGCGGGACCTAACTATGGCTACACCTTC
CASSPRAGPNYGYTF
>TRBV28|TRBJ1-3|TRBD1|.
TGTGCCAGCAGGGGGACAGGGCAAGTTCGACCTGGAAACACCATATATTTT
CASRGTGQVRPGNTIYF
>TRBV27|TRBJ2-7|TRBD2|once
TGTGCCAGCAGTTCTCCCCGGTTAGCGGGAGGCTACGAGCAGTACTTC
CASSSPRLAGGYEQYF
>TRBV7-9|TRBJ2-5|.|.
TGTGCCAGCAGCTTAGCGTACCCAGGGGAGACCCAGTACTTC
CASSLAYPGETQYF
>TRBV27|TRBJ2-1|.|.
TGTGCCAGCAGGATTGGCGGGTGGCCCTACAATGAGCAGTTCTTC
CASRIGGWPYNEQFF
>TRBV4-3|TRBJ1-5|.|.
TGCGCCAGCAGCCAAGTAACAGGTCGGAATCAGCCCCAGCATTTT
CASSQVTGRNQPQHF
>TRBV7-2|TRBJ2-1|.|.
TGTGCCAGCAGCTTAGGCCTAGAAAGATCTGAGCAGTTCTTC
CASSLGLERSEQFF
>TRBV21-1|TRBJ2-7|.|.
TGTGCCAGCAGCAGGCGACAGGGGCGGTACGAGCAGTACTTC
CASSRRQGRYEQYF
>TRBV5-1|TRBJ2-2|TRBD2|.
TGCGCCAGCAGCCCGGGTCCTAGCGGGAGGGACACCGGGGAGCTGTTTTTT
CASSPGPSGRDTGELFF
>TRBV28|TRBJ1-4|TRBD1|.
TGTGCCAGCAGTTCGACAGGGATAAGCGAAAAACTGTTTTTT
CASSSTGISEKLFF
>TRBV28|TRBJ2-7|.|.
TGTGCCAGCAGTTTACCTGGAAGCGTGGACGAGCAGTACTTC
CASSLPGSVDEQYF
>TRBV9|TRBJ1-2|.|.
TGTGCCAGCAGCGCCTCAAGACAGGATTCTAACTATGGCTACACCTTC
CASSASRQDSNYGYTF
>TRBV9|TRBJ1-1|.|.
TGTGCCAGCAGCGTACTTGACAGCTACACTGAAGCTTTCTTT
CASSVLDSYTEAFF
>TRBV4-1|TRBJ2-7|TRBD2|.
TGCGCCAGCAGCCAAGCCACCGGGACTAGCGGCTCCTACGAGCAGTACTTC
CASSQATGTSGSYEQYF
>TRBV4-1|TRBJ1-1|.|.
TGCGCCAGCAGCCCACAGGAGAACACTGAAGCTTTCTTT
CASSPQENTEAFF
>TRBV30|TRBJ1-2|TRBD1|.
TGTGCCTGGGGGGACAGATTCTATGGCTACACCTTC
CAWGDRFYGYTF
>TRBV27|TRBJ2-7|TRBD2|once
TGTGCCAGCAGTTTATCGGGGGGGAGCTCCTACGAGCAGTACTTC
CASSLSGGSSYEQYF
>TRBV6-4|TRBJ2-3|TRBD2|.
TGTGCCAGCAGTGAGGGACTAGCCCAGGGAGATACGCAGTATTTT
CASSEGLAQGDTQYF
>TRBV4-1|TRBJ2-1|.|.
TGCGCCAGCAGCCAAGATCCGAATGAGCAGTTCTTC
CASSQDPNEQFF
>TRBV5-6|TRBJ1-1|.|.
TGTGCCAGCAGCTTAGCGCTGGTGAACACTGAAGCTTTCTTT
CASSLALVNTEAFF
>TRBV9|TRBJ2-5|TRBD2|.
TGTGCCAGCAGCGAACTAGCGGGGGGGCAAGAGACCCAGTACTTC
CASSELAGGQETQYF
>TRBV4-3|TRBJ1-1|.|.
TGCGCCAGCAGCCAAGATAAGAGGGTGGGCACTGAAGCTTTCTTT
CASSQDKRVGTEAFF
>TRBV15|TRBJ1-3|.|.
TGTGCCACCAGCGCGGGGGCAGATTCCTCTGGAAACACCATATATTTT
CATSAGADSSGNTIYF
>TRBV5-1|TRBJ1-5|TRBD1|.
TGCGCCAGCAGATTGGGACAGGGGAGCAATCAGCCCCAGCATTTT
CASRLGQGSNQPQHF
>TRBV11-3|TRBJ2-1|TRBD2|few
TGTGCCAGCAGCCCACAGACTAGCGGTGAGCAGTTCTTC
CASSPQTSGEQFF
>TRBV7-2|TRBJ2-2|TRBD2|.
TGTGCCAGCAGCTCATACGCATCGACTAGCGGGAGGGTCCGGGAGCTGTTTTTT
CASSSYASTSGRVRELFF
>TRBV27|TRBJ1-2|TRBD1|few
TGTGCCAGCAGTCCCCGGACAGGGTCTGGCTACACCTTC
CASSPRTGSGYTF
>TRBV28|TRBJ1-1|TRBD1|.
TGTGCCAGCAGTCCCCAGGGGGGAACTGAAGCTTTCTTT
CASSPQGGTEAFF
>TRBV7-9|TRBJ1-2|.|.
TGTGCCAGCAGAACAGGGTCCCCCTCATATGGCTACACCTTC
CASRTGSPSYGYTF
>TRBV10-3|TRBJ1-3|TRBD1|once
TGTGCCACCTACGACAGGGACTCTGGAAACACCATATATTTT
CATYDRDSGNTIYF
>TRBV18|TRBJ2-6|.|once
TGTGCCAGCTCACCACAGGGGGTGGGAACAGCTGGGGCCAACGTCCTGACTTTC
CASSPQGVGTAGANVLTF
>TRBV4-3|TRBJ2-2|TRBD1|.
TGCGCCAGCAGACAGACAGGGGGCTTCACCGGGGAGCTGTTTTTT
CASRQTGGFTGELFF
>TRBV20-1|TRBJ2-7|.|.
TGCTCCGCCCGGGAAGATTACGAGCAGTACTTC
CSAREDYEQYF
>TRBV30|TRBJ2-1|.|.
TGTGCCTGGAGAGGCGGGAACCCCTACAATGAGCAGTTCTTC
CAWRGGNPYNEQFF
>TRBV19|TRBJ1-5|TRBD1|.
TGTGCCAGTAGTCCGCTGAGGGGGCAGGGCAATCAGCCCCAGCATTTT
CASSPLRGQGNQPQHF
>TRBV6-1|TRBJ1-1|.|.
TGTGCCAGCAGATATAGTCTGAACACTGAAGCTTTCTTT
CASRYSLNTEAFF
>TRBV4-1|TRBJ1-2|.|.
TGCGCCAGCAGCCCACTCAGGCTAAGAGGGTCTCTACCAAACTATGGCTACACCTTC
CASSPLRLRGSLPNYGYTF
>TRBV25-1|TRBJ2-1|TRBD1|.
TGTGCCAGCTCCGGCCGGGGGACAGGGTCCTACAATGAGCAGTTCTTC
CASSGRGTGSYNEQFF
>TRBV7-6|TRBJ1-6|TRBD1|.
TGTGCCAGCAGCTTACTGACAGGGAGCTCCTATAATTCACCCCTCCACTTT
CASSLLTGSSYNSPLHF
>TRBV4-2|TRBJ1-4|.|.
TGTGCCAGCAGCCCCCAGAATGAAAAACTGTTTTTT
CASSPQNEKLFF
>TRBV9|TRBJ2-1|TRBD2|.
TGTGCCAGCAGCGTATACCCCGTTAGCGGGAGCAATGAGCAGTTCTTC
CASSVYPVSGSNEQFF
>TRBV7-9|TRBJ1-5|.|once
TGTGCCAGCAGCTTAGCGGGACATATCAATCAGCCCCAGCATTTT
CASSLAGHINQPQHF
>TRBV29-1|TRBJ2-1|TRBD2|.
TGCAGCGTGCCAGGGACTAGCGGGGCTTACAATGAGCAGTTCTTC
CSVPGTSGAYNEQFF
>TRBV28|TRBJ2-1|TRBD2|.
TGTGCCAGCAATCATAGACTAGCGGGAGGCTTTGAGCAGTTCTTC
CASNHRLAGGFEQFF
>TRBV7-9|TRBJ2-7|.|.
TGTGCCAGCAGCTTAACGGTAGTCCACGAGCAGTACTTC
CASSLTVVHEQYF
>TRBV30|TRBJ1-1|.|.
TGTGCCTGGATCATCACTGAAGCTTTCTTT
CAWIITEAFF
>TRBV7-6|TRBJ2-3|.|.
TGTGCCAGCAGCCTGGACAGTTTAACTAGCACAGATACGCAGTATTTT
CASSLDSLTSTDTQYF
>TRBV6-6|TRBJ2-1|.|once
TGTGCCAGCAGGAGCTACAATGAGCAGTTCTTC
CASRSYNEQFF
>TRBV11-2|TRBJ2-3|TRBD2|.
TGTGCCAGCAGCCAACTAGCGGGGATCCCTCGCACAGATACGCAGTATTTT
CASSQLAGIPRTDTQYF
>TRBV7-3|TRBJ2-6|TRBD1|.
TGTGCCAGCAGCTTGACAGGGGTCCCTAACTCTGGGGCCAACGTCCTGACTTTC
CASSLTGVPNSGANVLTF
>TRBV29-1|TRBJ2-1|.|.
TGCAGCGTTGAATTGACAGAAACCAGTAGTTACAATGAGCAGTTCTTC
CSVELTETSSYNEQFF
>TRBV5-1|TRBJ2-1|TRBD1|.
TGCGCCAGCAGCACCACAGGGGTCGAGCAGTTCTTC
CASSTTGVEQFF
>TRBV7-6|TRBJ2-3|.|.
TGTGCCAGCAGCTTGGCGGTTTTAGCAGATACGCAGTATTTT
CASSLAVLADTQYF